This is a list of T cell receptor beta chains from one sample in a study of CD8+CD57+ T cells in acquired aplastic anemia. MiXCR, run by TCRdb on the reads, gives a single entry per CDR3 protein. This sample has roughly 190,000 distinct CDR3 sequences, with less than 70% found just once. Material: sorted CD4+, CD8+, or CD8+CD57+ T cells (not recorded which) from PBMCs. The receptor source for this set is a human donor in good health, serving as a control. The CDR3 runs from the conserved cysteine through the conserved F or W. Fields, in order: D gene, J gene, CDR3 length, V gene, clone size, CDR3 DNA, CDR3 protein. The D gene is left open where the match is weak. Expanded clones are given a class, and other clones once, few, many or no size at all.

D gene: TRBD2; J gene: TRBJ2-1; CDR3 length: 18; V gene: TRBV7-2; clone size: .; CDR3 DNA: TGTGCCAGCAGCTTAGACTGGTCGGGACTAGCGGGGGGGAATGAGCAGTTCTTC; CDR3 protein: CASSLDWSGLAGGNEQFF
D gene: TRBD2; J gene: TRBJ2-5; CDR3 length: 13; V gene: TRBV7-8; clone size: .; CDR3 DNA: TGTGCCAGCAGCCAGGGACTAACGGAGACCCAGTACTTC; CDR3 protein: CASSQGLTETQYF
D gene: .; J gene: TRBJ1-2; CDR3 length: 14; V gene: TRBV12-3/TRBV12-4; clone size: .; CDR3 DNA: TGTGCCAGCACACTCGAGGGGGGGTGGGGTGGCTACACCTTC; CDR3 protein: CASTLEGGWGGYTF
D gene: .; J gene: TRBJ2-7; CDR3 length: 14; V gene: TRBV19; clone size: .; CDR3 DNA: TGTGCCAGTAGTAACCCCGGGACTCCCTCTGAGCAGTACTTC; CDR3 protein: CASSNPGTPSEQYF
D gene: .; J gene: TRBJ2-7; CDR3 length: 12; V gene: TRBV14; clone size: many; CDR3 DNA: TGTGCCAGCAGCCAAGCCCTCTACGAGCAGTACTTC; CDR3 protein: CASSQALYEQYF
D gene: .; J gene: TRBJ2-2; CDR3 length: 14; V gene: TRBV7-8; clone size: .; CDR3 DNA: TGTGCCAGCAGCTTCATCGGGGTCGGCGGGGAGCTGTTTTTT; CDR3 protein: CASSFIGVGGELFF
D gene: TRBD2; J gene: TRBJ2-7; CDR3 length: 14; V gene: TRBV6-5; clone size: many; CDR3 DNA: TGTGCCAGCAGGTCCGGGGGGGCGGTATACGAGCAGTACTTC; CDR3 protein: CASRSGGAVYEQYF
D gene: .; J gene: TRBJ2-3; CDR3 length: 13; V gene: TRBV7-9; clone size: .; CDR3 DNA: TGTGCCAGCAGCTTAGATTTTCAGGATACGCAGTATTTT; CDR3 protein: CASSLDFQDTQYF
D gene: .; J gene: TRBJ1-6; CDR3 length: 12; V gene: TRBV5-6; clone size: many; CDR3 DNA: TGTGCCAGCAGCTTGATTTTTTCACCCCTCCACTTT; CDR3 protein: CASSLIFSPLHF
D gene: .; J gene: TRBJ1-4; CDR3 length: 14; V gene: TRBV9; clone size: many; CDR3 DNA: TGTGCCAGCAGCGTCGGTCCGGGTCATGAAAAACTGTTTTTT; CDR3 protein: CASSVGPGHEKLFF
D gene: .; J gene: TRBJ2-1; CDR3 length: 15; V gene: TRBV6-5; clone size: many; CDR3 DNA: TGTGCCAGCAGCCACCGGGGCAGCAGAAGGAATGAGCAGTTCTTC; CDR3 protein: CASSHRGSRRNEQFF
D gene: .; J gene: TRBJ2-1; CDR3 length: 13; V gene: TRBV29-1; clone size: many; CDR3 DNA: TGCAGCGTTGGGTTGTCGGTATACAATGAGCAGTTCTTC; CDR3 protein: CSVGLSVYNEQFF
D gene: TRBD1; J gene: TRBJ2-7; CDR3 length: 13; V gene: TRBV4-3; clone size: .; CDR3 DNA: TGCGCCAGCAGCCAATTTACAGGGGACGAGCAGTACTTC; CDR3 protein: CASSQFTGDEQYF
D gene: .; J gene: TRBJ1-3; CDR3 length: 17; V gene: TRBV4-2; clone size: .; CDR3 DNA: TGTGCCAGCAGCCAACTTGGGGGCAGGGGTCCTGGAAACACCATATATTTT; CDR3 protein: CASSQLGGRGPGNTIYF
D gene: TRBD1; J gene: TRBJ1-1; CDR3 length: 13; V gene: TRBV20-1; clone size: .; CDR3 DNA: TGCAGTGCTAGTACACGACAGGGGGTTTTAGCTTTCTTT; CDR3 protein: CSASTRQGVLAFF
D gene: TRBD1; J gene: TRBJ2-7; CDR3 length: 13; V gene: TRBV7-3; clone size: .; CDR3 DNA: TGTGCCAGCAGCGACGGCGACAGGGACGAGCAGTACTTC; CDR3 protein: CASSDGDRDEQYF
D gene: .; J gene: TRBJ2-6; CDR3 length: 16; V gene: TRBV7-8; clone size: .; CDR3 DNA: TGTGCCAGCAGAGAGGGATCCCTCTCTGGGGCCAACGTCCTGACTTTC; CDR3 protein: CASREGSLSGANVLTF
D gene: TRBD1; J gene: TRBJ2-7; CDR3 length: 19; V gene: TRBV2; clone size: few; CDR3 DNA: TGTGCCAGCAGCGGCAACCTCCGGGGACAGGTACGCGATCCCTACGAGCAGTACTTC; CDR3 protein: CASSGNLRGQVRDPYEQYF